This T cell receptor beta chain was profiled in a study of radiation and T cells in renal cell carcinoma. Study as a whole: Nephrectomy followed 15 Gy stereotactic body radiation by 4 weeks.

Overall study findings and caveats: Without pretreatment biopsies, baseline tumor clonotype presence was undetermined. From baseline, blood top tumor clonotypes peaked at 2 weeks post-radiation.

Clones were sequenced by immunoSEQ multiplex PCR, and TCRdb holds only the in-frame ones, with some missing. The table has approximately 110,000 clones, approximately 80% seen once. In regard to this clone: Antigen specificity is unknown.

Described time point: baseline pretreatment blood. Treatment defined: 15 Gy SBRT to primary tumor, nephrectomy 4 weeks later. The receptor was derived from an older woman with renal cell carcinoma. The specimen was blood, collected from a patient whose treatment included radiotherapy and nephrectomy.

CDR3 in DNA: TGTGCCAGCAGCTTAGTGCCAGGGGGGAACACTGAAGCTTTCTTT. Translation gives CASSLVPGGNTEAFF. This chain uses TRBV7-2 with TRBJ1-1; 7 nucleotides match TRBD1. Trimming took 1 base from V and 1 from J; bases not matched to a gene: 3. Germline loops: CDR1 SGHTA, CDR2 FQGNSA. The CDR3 is 15 amino acids.